What follows describes a single TCR beta chain. Its antigen is unidentified. Here immunoSEQ multiplex PCR was the method, and the copy in TCRdb shows in-frame clones only, minus some. The sample gives about 130,000 clones, 92% of which show up once; less than 2% is in the top ten. This sample is part of a study of T cell responses to AZD1222 COVID-19 vaccine. General study points: Clonal diversity was possibly underestimated, and the donors were mostly white British, with more females. Across the whole spike, CD4 TCRs peaked at regions 160-218 and 743-854. Spike-specific TCR breadth and depth went up after people got two AZD1222 doses.

Trimming removed 6 bases from V and 4 bases from J, with 15 bases in between. The CDR3 is 15 amino acids. Germline values: CDR1 LNHDA, CDR2 SQIVND (reference sequence). This chain connects TRBV19 to TRBJ2-2; D possibly corresponds to TRBD1 (5 bases). This TCR derives from an adult in good health. Material: peripheral blood, obtained on day 0 of AZD1222 vaccination. The DNA of the CDR3 is TGTGCCAGTAGCGAAGCCCCCAGGGCCACCGGGGAGCTGTTTTTT. Protein sequence: CASSEAPRATGELFF.